This T cell receptor beta chain came from a study of T cell responses to AZD1222 COVID-19 vaccine. In germline, CDR1 is LNHDA, CDR2 SQIVND (reference sequence). J gave up 8 bases and V 4 bases, and 6 bases lay outside the gene matches. This CDR3 contains 14 residues. Clones were sequenced by immunoSEQ multiplex PCR, and TCRdb holds only the in-frame ones, with some missing. The repertoire includes 74,000 or so clones, 84% of them detected once, and less than 25% sits in the top ten. To note about this clone: Antigen unknown.

Study results and limitations: Within unmutated variant regions lay the reported targets of nearly half of spike-specific TCRs.

The clonotype was recovered from an adult in good health. The specimen was peripheral blood, collected on day 0 of AZD1222 vaccination. The genes are TRBV19 and TRBJ1-2; 11 nucleotides line up with TRBD1. CDR3 nucleotides: TGTGCCAGTAGTACGGACAGGGGGCAATCGGGCTACACCTTC. Translating gives CASSTDRGQSGYTF.